This entry describes one T cell receptor beta chain. No antigen is known for it. The V end was cut by 4 bases, the J end by 4 bases, with 18 bases between. This CDR3 contains 16 residues. Germline loops: CDR1 SGHKS, CDR2 YYEKEE (reference sequence). These data are taken from a study of T-cell memory formation after mild COVID-19. TCR alpha and TCR beta cDNA libraries carrying sample barcodes and UMIs were produced by 5'RACE using constant-segment primers. One entry per CDR3 protein, called by TCRdb with MiXCR from the 5' RACE reads. The sample carries 430,000 or so distinct CDR3 sequences, around 25% recorded once. Findings and caveats of the study: CD4+ contracting clones lay mainly in CM and EM, CD8+ ones in EMRA. Second-wave clones reaching peak frequency on day 37 lacked confirmed SARS-CoV-2 specificity.

The TCR sequence derives from an adult woman who had mild COVID-19 (a few samples of this study predate the infection). Cell type and time point are not known. Sequenced material: PBMCs or a T cell subset sorted from them (not recorded which). The V call is TRBV5-5, the J call TRBJ2-1; D is uncertain. The CDR3 here is CASSADPWKTYNEQFF. CDR3 sequence (DNA): TGTGCCAGCAGCGCTGACCCTTGGAAGACATACAATGAGCAGTTCTTC.